The clone carrying this T cell receptor (beta chain) was seen only once. Produced via immunoSEQ multiplex PCR; TCRdb's table is partial and in-frame only. The sample carries fewer than 350,000 clones, 85% to 90% recorded once. The data were obtained in a study of blood T cell repertoires in COVID-19. Study background: The United States, Italy and Spain supplied acute and convalescent COVID-19 samples. PBMCs, B-cell-depleted T cells, or T cells provided the cDNA or gDNA that made up the material.

Exposed enrollees had met someone with a PCR-confirmed or clinician-diagnosed COVID-19 case at some point within the 2 weeks before study entry. The CDR3 covers 18 residues. Germline CDR1 SGHDN, CDR2 FVKESK. With 4 bases removed from V and 2 bases from J, the gap between germline ends came to 23 bases. Input material: PBMCs or T cells enriched from blood (not recorded which). This rearrangement joins TRBV14 to TRBJ2-5; D is perhaps TRBD2 (6 bases). This receptor was taken from a woman in her 30s who had been exposed to COVID-19. Here the CDR3 DNA reads TGTGCCAGCAGCCCCACGACCGATGGGGTAGGAGGGCAAGAGACCCAGTACTTC. This sequence encodes CASSPTTDGVGGQETQYF.